Described below is a single T cell receptor (beta chain) sequence and its context. The antigen remains unidentified. Each CDR3 protein is one row after TCRdb ran MiXCR on the 5' RACE reads. Among approximately 550,000 distinct CDR3 sequences listed, 9.5% to 15% were seen once. This specimen belongs to a study of CD8 T cells in ankylosing spondylitis. Study observations and caveats: It appeared that ankylosing spondylitis blood was characterized by a TCR beta motif of fewer than 10 highly homologous variants.

The V end was cut by 5 bases, the J end by 3 bases, with 14 bases between. Germline CDR1 reads SGHAT; CDR2 reads FQNNGV. The CDR3 covers 14 residues. The clonotype comes from a male donor with ankylosing spondylitis. This sequence joins TRBV11-2 and TRBJ2-7; the D gene is possibly TRBD2 (5 bases). Specimen: blood, either unsorted or a sorted T cell fraction (not recorded which). This chain's CDR3 is CASSTHGGFYEQYF. For the CDR3, the DNA is TGTGCCAGCAGCACCCACGGAGGCTTCTACGAGCAGTACTTC. Together with reference TRBV11-2 and TRBJ2-7, the CDR3 gives the full variable domain: EAGVAQSPRYKIIEKRQSVAFWCNPISGHATLYWYQQILGQGPKLLIQFQNNGVVDDSQLPKDRFSAERLKGVDSTLKIQPAKLEDSAVYLCASSTHGGFYEQYFGPGTRLTVT.